The table lists the clone carrying this T cell receptor (beta chain) with a few counts. These data are taken from a study of identical twins. Germline assignment: CDR1 SGHDT and CDR2 YYEEEE. V was clipped by 3 bases and J by 7 bases, with 25 bases between them. The CDR3 covers 17 residues. TCRdb redid the calling of the 5' RACE reads with MiXCR, one entry per CDR3 protein. The sample has 1.5 million to 2 million distinct CDR3 sequences, 32% seen once; the top ten hold about 0.27%. This TCR was sampled from a newborn girl in good health. Sequenced: cord blood. The rearrangement joins TRBV5-6 to TRBJ2-5, with D perhaps TRBD2 (6 bases). This chain's CDR3 is CASSWGPREVRGTTQYF. CDR3 nucleotide sequence: TGTGCCAGCAGCTGGGGCCCCAGGGAGGTACGGGGTACGACCCAGTACTTC.